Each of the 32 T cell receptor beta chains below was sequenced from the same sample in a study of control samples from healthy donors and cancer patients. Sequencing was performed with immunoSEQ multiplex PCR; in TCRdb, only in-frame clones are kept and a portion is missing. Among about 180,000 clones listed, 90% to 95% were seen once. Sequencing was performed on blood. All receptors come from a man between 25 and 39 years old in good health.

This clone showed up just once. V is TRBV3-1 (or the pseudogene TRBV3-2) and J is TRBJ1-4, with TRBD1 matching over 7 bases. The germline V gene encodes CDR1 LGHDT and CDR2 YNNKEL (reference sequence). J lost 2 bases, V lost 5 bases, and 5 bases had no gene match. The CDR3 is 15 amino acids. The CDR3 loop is CASSTQGVTNEKLFF. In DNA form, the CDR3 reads TGTGCCAGCAGCACTCAGGGGGTGACTAATGAAAAACTGTTTTTT.

The CDR3 is CASSVGQNNYGYTF. The DNA for the CDR3 is TGTGCCAGCAGCGTCGGACAAAATAACTATGGCTACACCTTC. The J gene is TRBJ1-2, the V gene TRBV7-9; D possibly corresponds to TRBD1 (5 bases). V shed 5 bases and J shed 1 base, with 11 bases lying between them. Germline values: CDR1 SEHNR, CDR2 FQNEAQ (reference sequence). The CDR3 consists of 14 residues.

CDR3 in DNA: TGTGCCAGCAGTGAAAGGGGCTTTGGCAGGGCAGTCACTGAAGCTTTCTTT. It specifies CASSERGFGRAVTEAFF. The V and J genes are TRBV6-1 and TRBJ1-1; perhaps TRBD1 as D (5 bases). The CDR3 is 17 residues long. Trimming pared 2 bases from V and 4 bases from J, leaving 20 bases between. From germline, CDR1 is MNHNS and CDR2 SASEGT.

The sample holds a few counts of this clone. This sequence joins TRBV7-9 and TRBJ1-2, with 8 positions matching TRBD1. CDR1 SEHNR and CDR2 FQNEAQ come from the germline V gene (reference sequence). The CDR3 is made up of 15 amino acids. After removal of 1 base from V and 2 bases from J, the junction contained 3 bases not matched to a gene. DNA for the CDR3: TGTGCCAGCAGCTTAGGACAGGGGCCGAACTATGGCTACACCTTC. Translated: CASSLGQGPNYGYTF. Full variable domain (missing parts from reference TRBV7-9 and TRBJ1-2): DTGVSQNPRHKITKRGQNVTFRCDPISEHNRLYWYRQTLGQGPEFLTYFQNEAQLEKSRLLSDRFSAERPKGSFSTLEIQRTEQGDSAMYLCASSLGQGPNYGYTFGSGTRLTVV.

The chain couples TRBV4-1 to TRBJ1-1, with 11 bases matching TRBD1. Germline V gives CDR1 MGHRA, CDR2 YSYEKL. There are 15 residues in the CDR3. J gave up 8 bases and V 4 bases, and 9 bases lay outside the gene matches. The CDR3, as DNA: TGCGCCAGCAGCCCTGGACGGGACAGGGGGGCCGAAGCTTTCTTT. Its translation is CASSPGRDRGAEAFF.

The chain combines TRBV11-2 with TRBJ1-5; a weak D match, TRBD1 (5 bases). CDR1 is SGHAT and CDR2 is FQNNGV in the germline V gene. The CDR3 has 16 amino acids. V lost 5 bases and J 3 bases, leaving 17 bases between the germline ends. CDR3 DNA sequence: TGTGCCAGCAGCCTTCATCCGGGACTCCACAATCAGCCCCAGCATTTT. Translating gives CASSLHPGLHNQPQHF.

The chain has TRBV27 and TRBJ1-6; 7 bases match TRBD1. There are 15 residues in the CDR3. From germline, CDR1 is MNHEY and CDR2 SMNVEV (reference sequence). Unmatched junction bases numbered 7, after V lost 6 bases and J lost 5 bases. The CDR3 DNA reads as TGTGCCAGCAGACCCGGGACAGTTGATAATTCACCCCTCCACTTT. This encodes CASRPGTVDNSPLHF.

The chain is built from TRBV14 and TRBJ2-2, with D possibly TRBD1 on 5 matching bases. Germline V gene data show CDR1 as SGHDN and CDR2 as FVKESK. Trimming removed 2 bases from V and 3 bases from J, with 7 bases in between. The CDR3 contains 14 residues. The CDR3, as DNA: TGTGCCAGCAGCCAAAGACAGTACACCGGGGAGCTGTTTTTT. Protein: CASSQRQYTGELFF.

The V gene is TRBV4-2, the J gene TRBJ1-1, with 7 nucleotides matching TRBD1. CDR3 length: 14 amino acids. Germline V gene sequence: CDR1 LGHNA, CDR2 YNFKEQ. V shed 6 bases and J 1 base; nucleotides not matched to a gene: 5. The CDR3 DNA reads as TGTGCCAGCAGTCGACAGGGCTGGAACACTGAAGCTTTCTTT. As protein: CASSRQGWNTEAFF.

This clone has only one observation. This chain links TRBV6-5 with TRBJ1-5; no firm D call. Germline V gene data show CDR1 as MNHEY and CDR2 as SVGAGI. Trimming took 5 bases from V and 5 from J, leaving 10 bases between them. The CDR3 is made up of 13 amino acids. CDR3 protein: CASSPQQDQPQHF. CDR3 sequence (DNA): TGTGCCAGCAGTCCACAGCAGGATCAGCCCCAGCATTTT.

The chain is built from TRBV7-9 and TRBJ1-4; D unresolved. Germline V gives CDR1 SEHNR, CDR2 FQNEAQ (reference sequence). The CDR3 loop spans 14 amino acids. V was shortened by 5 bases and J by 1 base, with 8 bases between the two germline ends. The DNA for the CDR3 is TGTGCCAGCAGCCGAGACGTAACTAATGAAAAACTGTTTTTT. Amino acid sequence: CASSRDVTNEKLFF.

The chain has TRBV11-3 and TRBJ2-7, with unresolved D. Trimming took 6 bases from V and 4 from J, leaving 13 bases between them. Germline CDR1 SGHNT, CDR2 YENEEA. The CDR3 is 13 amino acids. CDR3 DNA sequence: TGTGCCAGCAGTTCAGGAAGAGAGTACGAGCAGTACTTC. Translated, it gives CASSSGREYEQYF. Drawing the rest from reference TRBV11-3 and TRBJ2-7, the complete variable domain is EAGVVQSPRYKIIEKKQPVAFWCNPISGHNTLYWYLQNLGQGPELLIRYENEEAVDDSQLPKDRFSAERLKGVDSTLKIQPAELGDSAVYLCASSSGREYEQYFGPGTRLTVT.

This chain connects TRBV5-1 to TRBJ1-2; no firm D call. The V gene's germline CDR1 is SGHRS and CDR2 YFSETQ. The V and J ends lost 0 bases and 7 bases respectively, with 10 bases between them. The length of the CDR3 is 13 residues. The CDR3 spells CASSLDRSCGYTF. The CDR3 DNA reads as TGCGCCAGCAGCTTGGACAGAAGCTGTGGCTACACCTTC.

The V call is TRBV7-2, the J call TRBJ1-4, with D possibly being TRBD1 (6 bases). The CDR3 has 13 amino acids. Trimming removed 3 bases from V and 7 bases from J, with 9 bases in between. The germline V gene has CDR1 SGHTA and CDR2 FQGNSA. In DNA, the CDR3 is TGTGCCAGCAGCTTGCGGGGGGCTGAAAAACTGTTTTTT. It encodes CASSLRGAEKLFF.

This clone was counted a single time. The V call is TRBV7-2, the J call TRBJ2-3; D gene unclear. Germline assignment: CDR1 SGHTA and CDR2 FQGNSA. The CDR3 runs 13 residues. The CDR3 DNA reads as TGTGCAACAAAAAGAGATTCCCTAGGGACGCAGTATTTT. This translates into CATKRDSLGTQYF.

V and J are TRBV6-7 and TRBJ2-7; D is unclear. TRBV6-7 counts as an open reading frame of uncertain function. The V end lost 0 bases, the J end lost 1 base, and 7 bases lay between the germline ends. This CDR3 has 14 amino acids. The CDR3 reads CASSYSIHSYEQYF. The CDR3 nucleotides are TGTGCCAGCAGTTACTCGATACATTCCTACGAGCAGTACTTC.

CDR3 residues: CASSHGQGRQFF. CDR3 DNA sequence: TGTGCCAGTAGTCACGGACAGGGGAGGCAGTTCTTC. The gene calls are TRBV19 and TRBJ2-1, with TRBD1 matching 9 bases. The germline V gene has CDR1 LNHDA and CDR2 SQIVND (reference sequence). Trimming cost V 5 bases and J 12 bases; bases outside gene matches: 5. CDR3 length equals 12 residues.

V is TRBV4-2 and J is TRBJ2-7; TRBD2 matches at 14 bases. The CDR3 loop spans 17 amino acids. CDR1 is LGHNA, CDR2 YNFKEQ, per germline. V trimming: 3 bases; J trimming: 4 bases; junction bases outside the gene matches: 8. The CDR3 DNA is TGTGCCAGCAGCCACTCTGGGACTAGCGGGAGTTGGTACGAGCAGTACTTC. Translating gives CASSHSGTSGSWYEQYF.

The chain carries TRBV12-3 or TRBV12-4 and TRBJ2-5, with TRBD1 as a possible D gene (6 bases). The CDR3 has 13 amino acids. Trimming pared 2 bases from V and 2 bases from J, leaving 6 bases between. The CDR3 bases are TGTGCCAGCAGTTTAAGGGGGCAAGAGACCCAGTACTTC. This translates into CASSLRGQETQYF.

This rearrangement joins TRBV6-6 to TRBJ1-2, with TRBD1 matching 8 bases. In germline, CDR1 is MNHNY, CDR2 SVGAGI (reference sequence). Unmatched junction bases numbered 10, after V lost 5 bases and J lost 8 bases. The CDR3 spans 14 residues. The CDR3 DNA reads TGTGCCAGCAGTAAACCCGACAGGGGTAGAGGCTACACCTTC. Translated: CASSKPDRGRGYTF.

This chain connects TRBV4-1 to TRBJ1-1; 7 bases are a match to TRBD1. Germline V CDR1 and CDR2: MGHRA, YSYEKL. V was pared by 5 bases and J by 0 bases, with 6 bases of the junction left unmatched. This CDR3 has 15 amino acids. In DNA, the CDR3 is TGCGCCAGCAGCGACAGGGCCCCTGTGAACACTGAAGCTTTCTTT. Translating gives CASSDRAPVNTEAFF.

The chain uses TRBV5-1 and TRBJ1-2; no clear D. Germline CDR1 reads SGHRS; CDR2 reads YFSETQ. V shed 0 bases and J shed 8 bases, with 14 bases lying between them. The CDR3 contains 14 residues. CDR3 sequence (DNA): TGCGCCAGCAGCTTGGAGGGAGTTCTCCGCGGCTACACCTTC. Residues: CASSLEGVLRGYTF. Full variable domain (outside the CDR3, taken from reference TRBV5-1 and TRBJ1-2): KAGVTQTPRYLIKTRGQQVTLSCSPISGHRSVSWYQQTPGQGLQFLFEYFSETQRNKGNFPGRFSGRQFSNSRSEMNVSTLELGDSALYLCASSLEGVLRGYTFGSGTRLTVV.

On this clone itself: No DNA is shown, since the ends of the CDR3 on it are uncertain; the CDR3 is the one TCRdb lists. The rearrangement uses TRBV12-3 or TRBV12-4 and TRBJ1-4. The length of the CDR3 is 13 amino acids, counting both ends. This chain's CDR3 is CASSSGLMKNCFF.

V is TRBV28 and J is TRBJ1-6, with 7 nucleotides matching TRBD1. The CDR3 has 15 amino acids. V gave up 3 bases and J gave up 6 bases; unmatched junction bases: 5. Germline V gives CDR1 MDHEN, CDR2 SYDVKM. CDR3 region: CASSLPGGSNSPLHF. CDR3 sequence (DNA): TGTGCCAGCAGTTTGCCAGGGGGAAGTAATTCACCCCTCCACTTT.

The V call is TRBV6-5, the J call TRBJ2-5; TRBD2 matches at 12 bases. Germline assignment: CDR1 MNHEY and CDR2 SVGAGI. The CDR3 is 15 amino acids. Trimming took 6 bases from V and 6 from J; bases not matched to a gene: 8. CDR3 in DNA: TGTGCCAGCAGCTTGACTAGCGGGGGTTTAAAGACCCAGTACTTC. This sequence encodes CASSLTSGGLKTQYF.

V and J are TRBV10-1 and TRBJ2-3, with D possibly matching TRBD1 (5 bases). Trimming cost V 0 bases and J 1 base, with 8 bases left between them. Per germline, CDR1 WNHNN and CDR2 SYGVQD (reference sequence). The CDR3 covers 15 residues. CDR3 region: CASSESGRGTDTQYF. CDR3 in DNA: TGCGCCAGCAGTGAGTCCGGCAGGGGCACAGATACGCAGTATTTT.

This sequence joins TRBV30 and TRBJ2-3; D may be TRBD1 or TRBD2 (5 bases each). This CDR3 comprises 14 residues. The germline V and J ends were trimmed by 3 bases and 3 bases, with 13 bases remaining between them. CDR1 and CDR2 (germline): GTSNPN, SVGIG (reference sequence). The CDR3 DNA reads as TGTGCCTGGAGGGCTCCCGGGACGACAGATACGCAGTATTTT. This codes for CAWRAPGTTDTQYF. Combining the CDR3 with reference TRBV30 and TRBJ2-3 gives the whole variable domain SQTIHQWPATLVQPVGSPLSLECTVEGTSNPNLYWYRQAAGRGLQLLFYSVGIGQISSEVPQNLSASRPQDRQFILSSKKLLLSDSGFYLCAWRAPGTTDTQYFGPGTRLTVL.

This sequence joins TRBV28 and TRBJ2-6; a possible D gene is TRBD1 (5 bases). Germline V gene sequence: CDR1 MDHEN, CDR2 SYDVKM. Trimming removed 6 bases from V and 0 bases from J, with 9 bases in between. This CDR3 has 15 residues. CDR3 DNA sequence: TGTGCCAGCAGGCCCACAGGCTCTGGGGCCAACGTCCTGACTTTC. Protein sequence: CASRPTGSGANVLTF.

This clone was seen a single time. CDR3 nucleotide sequence: TGTGCCAGCTCACCACCGGGCAGTATTAATGAAAAACTGTTTTTT. The encoded protein is CASSPPGSINEKLFF. The genes are TRBV18 and TRBJ1-4; D gene unclear. The germline V gene has CDR1 KGHSH and CDR2 LQKENI. The length of the CDR3 is 15 residues. Trimming stripped 0 bases from V and 4 bases from J, with 9 bases between.

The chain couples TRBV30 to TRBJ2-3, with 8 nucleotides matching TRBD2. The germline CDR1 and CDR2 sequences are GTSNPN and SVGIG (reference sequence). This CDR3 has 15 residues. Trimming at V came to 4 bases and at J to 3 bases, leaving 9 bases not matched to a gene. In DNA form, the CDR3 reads TGTGCCTGGACAACACTAGCGGACGGTACAGATACGCAGTATTTT. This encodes CAWTTLADGTDTQYF.

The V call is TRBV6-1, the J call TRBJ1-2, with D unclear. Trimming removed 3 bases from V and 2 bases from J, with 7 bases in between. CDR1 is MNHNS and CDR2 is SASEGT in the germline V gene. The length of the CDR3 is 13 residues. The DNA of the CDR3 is TGTGCCAGCAGTGAGTTAACCAACTATGGCTACACCTTC. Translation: CASSELTNYGYTF.

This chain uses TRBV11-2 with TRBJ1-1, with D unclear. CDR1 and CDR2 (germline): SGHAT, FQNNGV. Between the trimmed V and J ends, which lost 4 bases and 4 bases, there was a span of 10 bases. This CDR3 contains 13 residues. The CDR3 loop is CASSSLFSTEAFF. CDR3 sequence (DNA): TGTGCCAGCAGCTCTCTATTTAGCACTGAAGCTTTCTTT.